Each of the 19 T cell receptor beta chains below was sequenced from the same sample in a study of T cells in Graves' hyperthyroidism and ophthalmopathy. It was RNA transcripts that yielded the amplified TCR beta CDR3 regions. The HTBI primer set was used in a first-round RT-PCR of the TCR CDR3. TCRdb redid the calling of the multiplex PCR reads with MiXCR, one entry per CDR3 protein. The sample carries about 560,000 distinct CDR3 sequences, roughly a sixth recorded once. Sequenced material: blood. Receptors originate from a woman between 18 and 30 years old with Graves' hyperthyroidism.

In this sample, this clonotype turned up a few times. The V call is TRBV11-1, the J call TRBJ1-1; D might be TRBD1 (5 bases). Looked up from germline, CDR1 is SGHAT and CDR2 is FQDESV (reference sequence). The ends were cut back, 7 bases at V and 11 bases at J, with 38 bases in the middle. The CDR3 length is 19 residues. This CDR3 is CASTPTSGTRPFLVPPAFF. The CDR3 DNA reads as TGTGCCAGCACCCCGACGTCCGGGACCCGGCCCTTTTTAGTCCCCCCGGCTTTCTTT.

This clonotype was seen repeatedly, ten times or more. This chain connects TRBV28 to TRBJ2-7; 9 nucleotides match TRBD2. The germline CDR1 and CDR2 sequences are MDHEN and SYDVKM. CDR3 length equals 16 residues. V dropped 2 bases and J dropped 2; count of bases not matched to a gene: 7. CDR3 sequence reads: CASSLITAGGTYEQYF. CDR3 DNA: TGTGCCAGCAGTTTAATCACGGCGGGAGGGACCTACGAGCAGTACTTC.

This clonotype has a handful of counts. This rearrangement joins TRBV29-1 to TRBJ2-7, with D possibly being TRBD1 (6 bases). CDR3 length: 16 residues. Deletions cut 6 bases from V and 3 bases from J, with 24 bases between. In germline, CDR1 is SQVTM, CDR2 ANQGSEA. Here the CDR3 reads CSVEKGSDSGIYEQYF. CDR3 bases: TGCAGCGTAGAAAAGGGGTCGGACAGTGGAATCTACGAGCAGTACTTC.

The V call is TRBV7-2, the J call TRBJ1-2; TRBD1 agrees at 7 bases. After removal of 5 bases from V and 4 bases from J, the junction contained 4 bases not matched to a gene. The CDR3 is 13 residues long. Germline V CDR1 and CDR2: SGHTA, FQGNSA. The CDR3 protein is CASSMTGIYGYTF. CDR3 sequence (DNA): TGTGCCAGCAGCATGACAGGGATCTATGGCTACACCTTC.

The V and J genes are TRBV12-3 or TRBV12-4 and TRBJ2-7; TRBD2 matches 12 bases. Germline trimming cut 3 bases from V and 7 bases from J; bases unmatched to any gene: 13. The CDR3 loop spans 17 amino acids. The CDR3 DNA follows: TGTGCCAGCAGTTTTCTGGTTCTACTAGCGGGAGGATGTGAGCAGTACTTC. Residues: CASSFLVLLAGGCEQYF.

This clonotype turned up a few times. The chain combines TRBV14 with TRBJ1-2; no clear D. Trimming took off 2 bases at V and 4 bases at J, with 11 bases between the two ends. The CDR3 consists of 14 residues. Germline V lookup: CDR1 SGHDN, CDR2 FVKESK. The CDR3 region is CASSQHQRPYGYTF. CDR3 coding DNA: TGTGCCAGCAGCCAACACCAAAGGCCCTATGGCTACACCTTC. The variable domain in full, with the rest retrieved from reference TRBV14 and TRBJ1-2, is EAGVTQFPSHSVIEKGQTVTLRCDPISGHDNLYWYRRVMGKEIKFLLHFVKESKQDESGMPNNRFLAERTGGTYSTLKVQPAELEDSGVYFCASSQHQRPYGYTFGSGTRLTVV.

V usage is TRBV7-9 and J usage is TRBJ2-3, with D possibly being TRBD2 (5 bases). Trimming stripped 1 base from V and 6 bases from J, with 23 bases between. The CDR3 has 18 residues. Germline loops: CDR1 SEHNR, CDR2 FQNEAQ (reference sequence). The CDR3, as DNA: TGTGCCAGCAGCTTAGAACCCAACCTACTCCGGGGAGCGGATACGCAGTATTTT. This encodes CASSLEPNLLRGADTQYF.

Many counts were recorded for this clonotype. In DNA form, the CDR3 reads TGTGCCAGCAGCTTAGTTGGGCTTACTGAAGCTTTCTTT. It yields the protein CASSLVGLTEAFF. The chain joins TRBV7-9 to TRBJ1-1; D unclear. This CDR3 is built from 13 residues. Trimming left V 1 base short and J 5 bases short, with 8 bases between. CDR1 is SEHNR and CDR2 is FQNEAQ in the germline V gene (reference sequence).

This clonotype was seen at least ten times. The genes are TRBV12-3 or TRBV12-4 and TRBJ2-1; D tentatively fits TRBD1 or TRBD2 (6 bases each). CDR3 length equals 14 residues. The V and J ends lost 7 bases and 2 bases respectively, with 12 bases between them. The CDR3 sequence is CASTVRGAYNEQFF. The DNA for the CDR3 is TGTGCCAGCACAGTAAGGGGGGCCTACAATGAGCAGTTCTTC.

The chain is built from TRBV12-3 or TRBV12-4 and TRBJ2-1; D not resolved. This CDR3 contains 15 residues. V gave up 3 bases and J gave up 3 bases, with 12 bases separating them. CDR3 in amino acids: CASSLASSIYNEQFF. The CDR3 DNA is TGTGCCAGCAGTTTGGCTAGTTCGATCTACAATGAGCAGTTCTTC.

This clonotype came up many times. V and J are TRBV6-2 or TRBV6-3 and TRBJ2-1; D not resolved. The CDR3 is 14 amino acids. CDR1 and CDR2 (germline): MNHEY, SVGEGT. Trimming removed 3 bases from V and 4 bases from J, with 10 bases in between. This CDR3 reads CASSYRPIYNEQFF. The CDR3 nucleotides are TGTGCCAGCAGTTATAGACCGATTTACAATGAGCAGTTCTTC.

This clonotype was seen a few times. V is TRBV24-1 and J is TRBJ2-1; TRBD2 agrees at 9 bases. V shed 8 bases and J 6 bases; nucleotides not matched to a gene: 7. CDR1 is KGHDR, CDR2 SFDVKD, per germline. CDR3 length equals 14 residues. The CDR3 coding sequence is TGTGCCACCAAACCAGCGGGAGGTCGCAATGAGCAGTTCTTC. Translating gives CATKPAGGRNEQFF.

This clonotype was counted a single time. The chain links TRBV7-6 to TRBJ2-2, with D possibly TRBD2 on 5 matching bases. Trimming stripped 5 bases from V and 8 bases from J, with 18 bases between. This CDR3 is built from 15 residues. The V gene's germline CDR1 is SGHVS and CDR2 FNYEAQ. The DNA of the CDR3 is TGTGCCAGCAGCCCCCGCGGACTCCATCCGGGGGAGCTGTTTTTT. Protein: CASSPRGLHPGELFF.

This clonotype was seen at least ten times. V is TRBV20-1 and J is TRBJ2-7; D is uncertain. Germline CDR1 DFQATT, CDR2 SNEGSKA (reference sequence). The CDR3 spans 14 residues. Trimming removed 5 bases from V and 0 bases from J, with 14 bases in between. This CDR3 is CSAPPTPHSYEQYF. CDR3 in DNA: TGCAGTGCTCCCCCTACACCTCACTCCTACGAGCAGTACTTC.

The chain links TRBV5-1 to TRBJ2-7; D is undetermined. Looked up from germline, CDR1 is SGHRS and CDR2 is YFSETQ. This CDR3 is built from 15 residues. Trimming took 0 bases from V and 6 from J, leaving 16 bases between them. CDR3 DNA sequence: TGCGCCAGCAGCTTGGAGGGTAGAACTGTTAGCGAGCAGTACTTC. Translated, it gives CASSLEGRTVSEQYF.

This clonotype was seen a few times. V gene TRBV12-3 or TRBV12-4 combines with J gene TRBJ1-5; D not certain. The CDR3 contains 13 residues. With 6 bases removed from V and 6 bases from J, the gap between germline ends came to 12 bases. The CDR3 bases are TGTGCCAGCAGCCCCTTGTGGGGTCAGCCCCAGCATTTT. It encodes CASSPLWGQPQHF.

This chain links TRBV2 with TRBJ2-5, with 9 bases matching TRBD2. V gave up 2 bases and J gave up 1 base; unmatched junction bases: 17. Germline CDR1 SNHLY, CDR2 FYNNEI. The CDR3 length is 20 residues. The CDR3 here is CASSEKTPASGNILQETQYF. For the CDR3, the DNA is TGTGCCAGCAGTGAAAAGACGCCGGCTAGCGGGAACATCCTCCAAGAGACCCAGTACTTC.

V gene TRBV12-3 or TRBV12-4 combines with J gene TRBJ2-1; 9 bases fit TRBD2. This CDR3 contains 13 residues. V dropped 7 bases and J dropped 14; count of bases not matched to a gene: 12. In DNA form, the CDR3 reads TGTGCCAGCACCCCCTCTAGCGGGGTGAGTAAGTTCTTC. As protein: CASTPSSGVSKFF.

This clonotype appeared a few times. The V gene is TRBV18, the J gene TRBJ2-2; 10 nucleotides line up with TRBD1. The J segment lost 5 bases and the V segment lost 5 bases, leaving 5 bases of the junction unmatched. The CDR3 is 15 residues long. Germline assignment: CDR1 KGHSH and CDR2 LQKENI. The chain's CDR3 is CASSKTGQGTGELFF. Here the CDR3 DNA reads TGTGCCAGCTCAAAGACGGGACAGGGGACCGGGGAGCTGTTTTTT.